This TCR beta chain emerged from a study of cytotoxic CD8 clonotypes in ibrutinib-treated CLL. The overall study: Patients: over 9 relapsed/refractory, fewer than 16 treatment-naive, approximately 18 IGHV unmutated. Study-level points and caveats: Treatment saw public clonotypes, which were uncommon, either contract or stay stable.

As regards this clone: Its antigen is unknown.

Generated by immunoSEQ multiplex PCR, the TCRdb table keeps only in-frame clones and is missing some. The sample shows 100,000 to 150,000 clones, 80% to 90% of them seen only once. The sequenced sample was PBMCs, obtained after 24 months of ibrutinib treatment. The TCR comes from a human donor with chronic lymphocytic leukemia.

CDR3 nucleotides: TGTGCCAGCAGCCCCCGCCCGACAGAGACCCAGTACTTC. It codes for CASSPRPTETQYF. The V call is TRBV6-5, the J call TRBJ2-5, with D unclear. CDR3 length equals 13 residues. CDR1 and CDR2 (germline): MNHEY, SVGAGI. V lost 6 bases and J lost 4, with 12 bases in between.